The T cell receptor (beta chain) described here comes from a study of T cells in localized non-small cell lung cancer. General study findings and limits: Analysis by sequencing included only one tumor region, so heterogeneity remains possible. Uninvolved adjacent lung had more T cell clonality than any other tissue, topping tumor. Paired adjacent lung recovered a median around 59 of the top 100 tumor clones.

V was clipped by 4 bases and J by 5 bases, with 14 bases between them. This CDR3 has 14 residues. Germline-derived CDR1 and CDR2 are LGHNA and YNFKEQ. TCRdb keeps only in-frame clones here, not all; method: immunoSEQ multiplex PCR. The table has tens of thousands of clones, about 89% seen once; the top ten hold approximately 23%. Worth noting for this clone: Its antigen is unidentified.

Sample: peripheral blood, taken before any cancer treatment. The V call is TRBV4-2, the J call TRBJ1-1; no definite D call. This clonotype was sampled from a man aged 35-69 years with stage I squamous cell lung carcinoma. The CDR3 loop reads CASSLGNLGTEAFF. The CDR3 coding sequence is TGTGCCAGCAGCCTAGGCAACCTGGGGACTGAAGCTTTCTTT.